These 10 T cell receptor beta chains came from one sample sequenced in a study of STAT5B mutations in CD4+ large granular lymphocyte leukemia (dated by TCRdb to 2021 to 2024). Library construction relied on the immunoSEQ multiplex PCR assay. Sourced from immuneACCESS, this table was stored by TCRdb with only in-frame sequences that have V and J called. A share of the clones is absent; for the studies checked, an unresolved V gene accounts for under half, and the remainder has no known explanation. The sample profile shows about 24,000 clones; about 78% of them were found once. Clones ranked in the top ten supply 0.42% of the sample. Specimen: CD4+ T cells from blood buffy coats. Receptor source: a human donor in good health.

The chain recombines TRBV29-1 with TRBJ2-7, with D perhaps TRBD1 (6 bases). Looked up from germline, CDR1 is SQVTM and CDR2 is ANQGSEA. The CDR3 is 13 residues long. Trimming stripped 6 bases from V and 2 bases from J, with 14 bases between. The CDR3 nucleotides are TGCAGCGTCGATTCGACAGGCCCCTACGAGCAGTACTTC. Translation: CSVDSTGPYEQYF.

The chain carries TRBV29-1 and TRBJ1-1; D not certain. Deletions cut 5 bases from V and 0 bases from J, with 7 bases between. The germline gives CDR1 SQVTM, CDR2 ANQGSEA. The CDR3 is 12 residues long. CDR3 bases: TGCAGCGTTTCACCGATGAACACTGAAGCTTTCTTT. Amino acid sequence: CSVSPMNTEAFF.

This chain joins TRBV7-9 and TRBJ2-7; D tentatively fits TRBD1 or TRBD2 (6 bases each). Germline assignment: CDR1 SEHNR and CDR2 FQNEAQ (reference sequence). This CDR3 is 17 amino acids long. V gave up 7 bases and J gave up 2 bases, with 24 bases separating them. The CDR3 DNA reads TGTGCCAGCACCGGAGGGGGAAGGGGCGTCAATCCCTACGAGCAGTACTTC. Its translation is CASTGGGRGVNPYEQYF.

V is TRBV5-1 and J is TRBJ2-3; D tentatively fits TRBD1 or TRBD2 (5 bases each). V was trimmed by 0 bases and J by 4 bases, leaving 9 bases between them. The CDR3 is 14 residues long. Looked up from germline, CDR1 is SGHRS and CDR2 is YFSETQ. The CDR3 here is CASSLEGRADTQYF. CDR3 nucleotide sequence: TGCGCCAGCAGCTTGGAGGGGCGGGCAGATACGCAGTATTTT.

This clone has a single count. This chain's CDR3 is CASSLQPSTDTQYF. DNA for the CDR3: TGTGCCAGCAGCTTGCAACCTAGCACAGATACGCAGTATTTT. V usage is TRBV7-2 and J usage is TRBJ2-3; D ambiguous. Germline CDR1 and CDR2: SGHTA and FQGNSA. The germline V and J ends were trimmed by 3 bases and 0 bases, with 7 bases remaining between them. This CDR3 contains 14 residues.

This chain joins TRBV7-9 and TRBJ2-3; D not resolved. The CDR3 spans 15 residues. Germline V lookup: CDR1 SEHNR, CDR2 FQNEAQ (reference sequence). V lost 1 base, J lost 1 base, and 9 bases lay in between. The CDR3 here is CASSLGTLRTDTQYF. DNA for the CDR3: TGTGCCAGCAGCTTAGGCACCCTCCGCACAGATACGCAGTATTTT. The full variable domain, with the rest looked up from reference TRBV7-9 and TRBJ2-3, is DTGVSQNPRHKITKRGQNVTFRCDPISEHNRLYWYRQTLGQGPEFLTYFQNEAQLEKSRLLSDRFSAERPKGSFSTLEIQRTEQGDSAMYLCASSLGTLRTDTQYFGPGTRLTVL.

The chain has TRBV9 and TRBJ1-4, with D uncertain. The germline gives CDR1 SGDLS, CDR2 YYNGEE. Trimming removed 0 bases at V and 4 bases at J, with 13 bases between. CDR3 length: 16 amino acids. The CDR3 region is CASSVAGEQRNEKLFF. CDR3 sequence (DNA): TGTGCCAGCAGCGTAGCTGGGGAGCAGCGTAATGAAAAACTGTTTTTT.

The V and J genes are TRBV7-2 and TRBJ2-7; 10 bases map to TRBD1. Unmatched junction bases numbered 5, after V lost 3 bases and J lost 3 bases. Germline V gene data show CDR1 as SGHTA and CDR2 as FQGNSA. The CDR3 has 15 amino acids. CDR3 protein: CASSLIRDRGYEQYF. The CDR3 bases are TGTGCCAGCAGCTTGATACGGGACAGGGGCTACGAGCAGTACTTC.

The J gene is TRBJ2-7, the V gene TRBV10-3; D ambiguous. CDR1 ENHRY and CDR2 SYGVKD come from the germline V gene. V gave up 2 bases and J gave up 0 bases, with 5 bases separating them. CDR3 length: 13 residues. Here the CDR3 DNA reads TGTGCCATCAGTGAGGGCCCCTCCTACGAGCAGTACTTC. Translating gives CAISEGPSYEQYF.

This sequence joins TRBV5-1 and TRBJ2-5, with D unresolved. This CDR3 spans 12 amino acids. V lost 0 bases, J lost 5 bases, and 5 bases lay in between. The germline V gene encodes CDR1 SGHRS and CDR2 YFSETQ. CDR3 sequence reads: CASSLARETQYF. CDR3 nucleotides: TGCGCCAGCAGCTTGGCCCGTGAGACCCAGTACTTC.